This TCR beta chain is drawn from a study of shared clonotypes between healthy human individuals. Whole-study context: CD4 naive cells filled three plates per donor, CD4 memory three, CD8 naive two and CD8 memory one. Study-wide results and caveats: Specimens sampled were limited to blood, with tissue repertoires likely differing.

This clone has just a few counts. Antigen: not known. Germline CDR1 reads LNHDA; CDR2 reads SQIVND (reference sequence). The ends were cut back, 1 base at V and 1 base at J, with 13 bases in the middle. This CDR3 contains 16 residues. Only in-frame clones appear in the TCRdb table, and some are missing; sequencing was by immunoSEQ multiplex PCR. The repertoire holds almost 750,000 clones, roughly two thirds seen once, with approximately 1.7% in the top ten. Sequenced: memory CD4+ T cells sorted from blood. Indicated subset: CD45RA-negative fraction. The chain links TRBV19 to TRBJ1-1; no firm D call. This clonotype was sampled from a woman aged 30 to 39 in good health. CDR3 bases: TGTGCCAGTAGTATAGGTGGTAGGCAGACGAACACTGAAGCTTTCTTT. The encoded protein is CASSIGGRQTNTEAFF.